This entry is about one T cell receptor (beta chain). Its specificity is unknown. The record originates from a study of blood T cells in healthy people across ages. Study-wide results and caveats: Observed TCR beta diversity per million T cells went down as age went up. This fall followed a roughly linear course with age.

Each sample provided at least 5.5 micrograms of extracted total RNA. Through a sample-barcoded 5' primer and a J-beta primer mix, a second PCR was run for 7 to 11 cycles. Each cDNA molecule, via a template-switch adaptor with 12 random nucleotides, was tagged. TCRdb processed the 5' RACE reads anew with MiXCR; each CDR3 protein has one entry. The profile shows around 1,000,000 distinct CDR3 sequences, around 25% of them singletons. The CDR3 is made up of 13 amino acids. Trimming removed 7 bases at V and 4 bases at J, with 12 bases between. CDR1 is LNHDA, CDR2 SQIVND, per germline (reference sequence). This sample was also put to use in a study of T cells of mothers and their children. As that report states: All extracted RNA went into cDNA synthesis, roughly 1.5 ug per 15 ul.

V gene TRBV19 combines with J gene TRBJ2-3, with D perhaps matching TRBD1 or TRBD2 (6 bases each). The TCR was taken from a girl aged 2 to 9 in good health. Sequences were obtained from blood. As DNA, the CDR3 is TGTGCCAGTAATCCCGGGGGCCCAGATACGCAGTATTTT. As protein: CASNPGGPDTQYF.